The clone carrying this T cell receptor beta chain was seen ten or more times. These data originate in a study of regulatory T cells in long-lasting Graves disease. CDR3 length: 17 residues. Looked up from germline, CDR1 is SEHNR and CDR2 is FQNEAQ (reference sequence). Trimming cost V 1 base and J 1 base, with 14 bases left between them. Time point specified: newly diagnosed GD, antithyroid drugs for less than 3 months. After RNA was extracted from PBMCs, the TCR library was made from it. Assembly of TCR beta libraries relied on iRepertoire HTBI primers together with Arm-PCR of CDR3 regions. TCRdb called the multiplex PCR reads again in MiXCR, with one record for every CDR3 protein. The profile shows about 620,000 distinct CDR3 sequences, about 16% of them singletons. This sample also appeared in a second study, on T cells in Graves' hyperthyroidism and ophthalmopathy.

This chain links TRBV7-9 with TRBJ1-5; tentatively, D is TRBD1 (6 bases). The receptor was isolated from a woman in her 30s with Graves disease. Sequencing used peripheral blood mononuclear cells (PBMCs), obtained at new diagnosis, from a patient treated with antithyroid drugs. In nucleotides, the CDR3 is TGTGCCAGCAGCTTAGGGTCTAAAGGGGGGAGCAATCAGCCCCAGCATTTT. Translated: CASSLGSKGGSNQPQHF.